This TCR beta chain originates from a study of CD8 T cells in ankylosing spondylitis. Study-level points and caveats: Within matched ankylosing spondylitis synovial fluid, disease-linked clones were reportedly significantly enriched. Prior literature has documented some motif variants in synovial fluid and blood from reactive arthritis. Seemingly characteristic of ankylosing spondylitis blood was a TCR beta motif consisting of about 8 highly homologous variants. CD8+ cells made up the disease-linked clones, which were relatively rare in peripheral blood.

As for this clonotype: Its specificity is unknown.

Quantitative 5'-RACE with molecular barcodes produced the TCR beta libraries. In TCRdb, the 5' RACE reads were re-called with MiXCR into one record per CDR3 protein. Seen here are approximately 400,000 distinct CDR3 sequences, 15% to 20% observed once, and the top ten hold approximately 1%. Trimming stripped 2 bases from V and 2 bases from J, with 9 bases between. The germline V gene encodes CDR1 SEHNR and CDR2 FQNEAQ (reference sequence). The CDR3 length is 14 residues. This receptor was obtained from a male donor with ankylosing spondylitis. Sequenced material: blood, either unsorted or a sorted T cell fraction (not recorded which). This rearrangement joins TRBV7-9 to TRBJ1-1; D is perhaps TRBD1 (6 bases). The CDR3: CASSLTGNNTEAFF. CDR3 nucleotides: TGTGCCAGCAGCTTAACAGGGAACAACACTGAAGCTTTCTTT.